The table lists the clone carrying this TCR beta chain with a count of one. Its specificity is unknown. The V segment lost 6 bases and the J segment 2 bases; nucleotides outside the gene matches: 9. Germline V CDR1 and CDR2: MNHEY, SMNVEV (reference sequence). CDR3 length: 15 residues. These data are taken from a study of CD8+ T cells in alopecia areata. Study-level background: Treatment ran 6 to 18 months, with 6 months of follow-up afterward. Study findings and constraints: Links between baseline CD8+ expansion and response need larger treated cohorts. While patients received tofacitinib, many expanded lesional clones remained present in scalp and blood. Clonality was higher in lesional than normal scalp, especially in alopecia totalis/universalis.

Treatment defined: oral pan-JAK inhibitor, 5-10 mg twice daily. RNA extraction and reverse transcription yielded cDNA as sequencing template. Assay used: immunoSEQ multiplex PCR; TCRdb lists only in-frame clones, some missing. This table holds roughly 180,000 clones, more than 55% found once. The source of this sequence is a human donor with alopecia areata. The input for sequencing was CD4+ T cells sorted from blood, taken at week 4, from a patient treated with tofacitinib. V usage is TRBV27 and J usage is TRBJ2-5; 7 bases align to TRBD1. CDR3 DNA: TGTGCCAGCAGCCACCGATGGGACAGTCAAGAGACCCAGTACTTC. Amino acids: CASSHRWDSQETQYF.